The TCR beta chain described here comes from a study of CD8 T cells in Susac syndrome. Points from the study as a whole: It was acknowledged by the study that relatively few individuals were included in its TCR sequencing and HLA analysis.

Of note for this clonotype: The antigen remains unidentified.

V lost 4 bases and J lost 2; bases outside the gene matches: 7. This CDR3 region has 16 residues. Germline lookup yields CDR1 SGHRS and CDR2 YFSETQ. High-throughput TCR beta sequencing covered peripheral CD8+ and CD4+ T cells. TEMRA cells were FACS-enriched, with CD8+ and CD4+ T cells isolated negatively. RNA, at roughly 0.5 to 1 ug, was reverse transcribed with random hexamers. Multiplex immunoSEQ PCR targeted 54 Vbeta and 13 Jbeta TCR beta segments. Using its own MiXCR run on the immunoSEQ multiplex PCR reads, TCRdb lists one record per CDR3 protein. The table records 150,000 to 200,000 distinct CDR3 sequences, about 90% of them present only once.

This chain joins TRBV5-1 and TRBJ2-3, with 10 bases that match TRBD1. What was sequenced was CD4+ T cells from PBMCs. The TCR comes from a human donor in good health. The DNA for the CDR3 is TGCGCCAGCAGCCCAGGGACAGGGGATATCACAGATACGCAGTATTTT. Its protein is CASSPGTGDITDTQYF. Full variable domain (remainder filled in from reference TRBV5-1 and TRBJ2-3): KAGVTQTPRYLIKTRGQQVTLSCSPISGHRSVSWYQQTPGQGLQFLFEYFSETQRNKGNFPGRFSGRQFSNSRSEMNVSTLELGDSALYLCASSPGTGDITDTQYFGPGTRLTVL.